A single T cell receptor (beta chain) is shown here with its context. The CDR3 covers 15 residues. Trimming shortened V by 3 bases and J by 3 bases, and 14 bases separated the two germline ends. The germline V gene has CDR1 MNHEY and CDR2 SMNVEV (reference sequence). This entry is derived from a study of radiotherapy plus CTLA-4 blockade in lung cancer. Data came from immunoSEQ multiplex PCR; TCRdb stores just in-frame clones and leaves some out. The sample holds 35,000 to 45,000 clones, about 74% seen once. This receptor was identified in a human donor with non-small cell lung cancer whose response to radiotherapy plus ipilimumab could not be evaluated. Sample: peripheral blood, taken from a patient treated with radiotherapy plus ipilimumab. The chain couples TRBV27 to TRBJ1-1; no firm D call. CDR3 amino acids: CASSLGTKRYTEAFF. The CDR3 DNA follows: TGTGCCAGCAGTTTGGGCACGAAGAGATACACTGAAGCTTTCTTT.